The T cell receptor (beta chain) under discussion was sequenced for a study of naive and memory T cell subsets. TCR cDNA received a 3' ligated oligonucleotide that carried a UMI. Whole blood, approximately 2.3 ml, came from adult healthy volunteers. Input was roughly 1 to 1000 ng of DNase-treated total RNA without cell sorting. V dropped 5 bases and J dropped 0; count of bases not matched to a gene: 5. The CDR3 has 16 residues. Germline V CDR1 and CDR2: MGHDK, SYGVNS. Findings and caveats of the study: This RNA-based method may be sensitive to activation-related transcript changes.

The SP2 primer and nested alpha and beta constant region primers amplified ligated cDNA in four rounds. Alpha and beta constant region primers primed reverse transcription for blood and skin samples. TCRdb used MiXCR to reprocess the 5' RACE reads, holding one entry per CDR3 protein. This sample has 50,000 to 65,000 distinct CDR3 sequences, with under 10% found just once. In this sample, this clonotype turned up a few times. No antigen is known for it. The J gene is TRBJ1-2, the V gene TRBV25-1; 11 positions agree with TRBD1. This clonotype originated in a female donor in good health. CDR3 coding DNA: TGTGCCAGCAGTCCCGGGACAGGGGGATCTAACTATGGCTACACCTTC. Protein: CASSPGTGGSNYGYTF.